The clone carrying this TCR beta chain has only one observation. There are 17 residues in the CDR3. In germline, CDR1 is MDHEN, CDR2 SYDVKM. Deletions cut 7 bases from V and 0 bases from J, with 22 bases between. TCRdb's table, derived via immunoSEQ multiplex PCR, lists solely in-frame clones and lacks some. The data contain about 52,000 clones, 90% to 95% of them singletons. The sample comes from a study of control samples from healthy donors and cancer patients. This sequence was found in a man aged 25 to 45 in good health. Sequencing was done on a sample of blood. The chain recombines TRBV28 with TRBJ2-7; maybe TRBD2 (5 bases). CDR3: CASTTLLPTRDSYEQYF. Here the CDR3 DNA reads TGTGCCAGCACCACGTTACTTCCCACTAGAGACTCCTACGAGCAGTACTTC.